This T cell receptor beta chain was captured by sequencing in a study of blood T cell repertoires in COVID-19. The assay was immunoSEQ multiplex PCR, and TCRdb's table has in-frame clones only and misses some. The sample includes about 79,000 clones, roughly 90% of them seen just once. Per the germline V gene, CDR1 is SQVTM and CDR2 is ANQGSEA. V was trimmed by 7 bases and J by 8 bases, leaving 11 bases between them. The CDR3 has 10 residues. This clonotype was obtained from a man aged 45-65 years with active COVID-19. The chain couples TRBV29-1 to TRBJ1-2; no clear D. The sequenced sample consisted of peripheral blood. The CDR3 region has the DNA TGCAGCGCGAACGCAGGCGGCTACACCTTC. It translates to CSANAGGYTF.